This TCR beta chain was documented in a study of blood T cell repertoires in COVID-19. Overall study context: Samples came from the United States, Italy and Spain, spanning acute and convalescent COVID-19. T cells, B-cell-depleted T cells, or PBMCs supplied cDNA or gDNA.

Authors' analysis steps: Amplification from reference gene primers served as the basis for estimated nucleated cell counts. This table comes from immunoSEQ multiplex PCR, and its TCRdb copy is limited to in-frame clones, with some not included. V, J and clone size derive from that table, while D and trimming were established from the DNA sequence. Seen here are about 280,000 clones, about nine tenths observed once, and the top ten hold 8.5% to 9%. The germline V gene encodes CDR1 SGHTA and CDR2 FQGTGA. This CDR3 region has 15 residues. The ends lost 4 bases at V and 7 bases at J; junction bases unmatched: 7.

The sequence derives from a middle-aged man with active or convalescent COVID-19. The chain employs TRBV7-3 and TRBJ1-4; 9 bases agree with TRBD1. The sequenced sample was peripheral blood. The CDR3 here is CASSSVGTGLEKLFF. The CDR3 coding sequence is TGTGCCAGCAGCTCGGTAGGGACAGGGCTTGAAAAACTGTTTTTT.